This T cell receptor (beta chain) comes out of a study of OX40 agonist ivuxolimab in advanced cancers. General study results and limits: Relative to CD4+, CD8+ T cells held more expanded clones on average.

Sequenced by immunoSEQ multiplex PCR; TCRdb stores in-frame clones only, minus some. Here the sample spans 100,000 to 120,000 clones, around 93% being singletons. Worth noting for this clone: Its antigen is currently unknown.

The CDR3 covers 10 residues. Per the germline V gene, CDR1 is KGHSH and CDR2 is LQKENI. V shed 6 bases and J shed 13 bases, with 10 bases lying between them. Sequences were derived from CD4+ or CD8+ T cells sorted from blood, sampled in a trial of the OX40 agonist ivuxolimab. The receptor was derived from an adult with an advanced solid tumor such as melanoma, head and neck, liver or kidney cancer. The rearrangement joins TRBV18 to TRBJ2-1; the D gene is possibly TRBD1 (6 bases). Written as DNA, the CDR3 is TGTGCCAGCTCCACAGGGCGCCAGTTCTTC. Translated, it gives CASSTGRQFF.